These 6 T cell receptor beta chains were sequenced from one sample in a study of long-term antiretroviral therapy in people with HIV. Sequencing relied on immunoSEQ assay v3.0, run at survey level. This table comes from immunoSEQ multiplex PCR, and its TCRdb copy is limited to in-frame clones, with some not included. The repertoire holds 20,000 to 25,000 clones, with around 90% as singletons. Source: unsorted PBMCs, taken 0.2 years before starting antiretroviral therapy. The receptor set was obtained from a man younger than 35 with HIV.

The V and J genes are TRBV6-5 and TRBJ2-3, with TRBD2 matching over 8 bases. Germline V CDR1 and CDR2: MNHEY, SVGAGI. CDR3 length: 15 residues. With 8 bases clipped from V and 8 bases from J, the junction kept 15 bases outside the gene matches. CDR3 loop: CASFPGGDVWGTQYF. CDR3 bases: TGTGCCAGCTTCCCGGGGGGGGACGTTTGGGGTACGCAGTATTTT.

V gene TRBV5-8 combines with J gene TRBJ1-2; D gene unclear. The CDR3 length is 14 residues. Per the germline V gene, CDR1 is SGHTS and CDR2 is YDEGEE. Trimming removed 0 bases at V and 7 bases at J, with 13 bases between. DNA for the CDR3: TGTGCCAGCAGCTTGGCCCCAGCGCGTGGTGGCTACACCTTC. Its translation is CASSLAPARGGYTF.

The chain's CDR3 is CASSQEFQGGGYTF. Written as DNA, the CDR3 is TGTGCCAGCAGCCAAGAGTTTCAGGGCGGAGGCTACACCTTC. The rearrangement joins TRBV14 to TRBJ1-2, with a tentative D call TRBD1 (5 bases). CDR1 is SGHDN and CDR2 is FVKESK in the germline V gene. V lost 0 bases to trimming and J lost 8 bases, with 13 bases between them. CDR3 size: 14 residues.

The chain has TRBV9 and TRBJ2-7; TRBD1 agrees at 8 bases. The CDR3 totals 15 residues. CDR1 SGDLS and CDR2 YYNGEE come from the germline V gene. J lost 3 bases, V lost 3 bases, and 8 bases had no gene match. CDR3 in DNA: TGTGCCAGCAGCGCCGGACAGGGATCCTACTACGAGCAGTACTTC. Protein product: CASSAGQGSYYEQYF.

This sequence joins TRBV6-6 and TRBJ2-7; TRBD1 or TRBD2 may be the D gene (5 bases each). This CDR3 has 13 amino acids. Trimming removed 6 bases at V and 2 bases at J, with 11 bases between. Germline V gives CDR1 MNHNY, CDR2 SVGAGI (reference sequence). The CDR3 region is CASSLGVTYEQYF. The CDR3 DNA follows: TGTGCCAGCAGCCTGGGGGTGACCTACGAGCAGTACTTC.

The CDR3 spells CASSFVSGGADTQYF. CDR3 DNA: TGTGCCAGCAGCTTTGTGAGCGGGGGAGCAGATACGCAGTATTTT. V and J are TRBV11-2 and TRBJ2-3; TRBD2 aligns across 8 bases. Looked up from germline, CDR1 is SGHAT and CDR2 is FQNNGV. J was trimmed by 4 bases and V by 3 bases; bases with no gene match: 6. There are 15 residues in the CDR3.